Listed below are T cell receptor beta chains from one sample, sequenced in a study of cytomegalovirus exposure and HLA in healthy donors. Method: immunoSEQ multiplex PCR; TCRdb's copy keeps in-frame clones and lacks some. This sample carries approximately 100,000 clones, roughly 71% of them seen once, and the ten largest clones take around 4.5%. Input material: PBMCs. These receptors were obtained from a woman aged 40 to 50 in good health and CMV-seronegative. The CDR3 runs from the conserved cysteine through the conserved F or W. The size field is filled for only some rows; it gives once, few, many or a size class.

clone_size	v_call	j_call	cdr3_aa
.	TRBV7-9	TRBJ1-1	CASSLEGGTEAFF
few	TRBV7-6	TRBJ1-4	CASSSGKTRANEKLFF
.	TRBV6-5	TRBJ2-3	CASSYASTDTQYF
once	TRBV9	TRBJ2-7	CASSPRGAGGTYEQYF
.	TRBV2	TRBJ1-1	CASSGLDRNTEAFF
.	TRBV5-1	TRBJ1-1	CASSWDSTEAFF
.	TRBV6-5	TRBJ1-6	CASSYSNSYNSPLHF
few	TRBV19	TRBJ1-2	CASSNGLGYGYTF
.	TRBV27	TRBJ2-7	CASKWVAGSYEQYF
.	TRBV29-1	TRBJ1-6	CSVRGSSYNSPLHF
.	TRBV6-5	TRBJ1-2	CASSRGDFYGYTF
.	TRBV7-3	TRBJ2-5	CASSLGGTGGQETQYF
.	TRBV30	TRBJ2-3	CAWSPGLAGGSTADTQYF
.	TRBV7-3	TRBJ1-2	CALKSSLSDGYTF
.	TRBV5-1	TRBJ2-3	CASLDYPRTDTQYF
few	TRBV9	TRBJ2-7	CASSVGSENYEQYF
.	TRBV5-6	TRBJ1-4	CASSTATNEKLFF
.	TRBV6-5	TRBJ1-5	CASSDRADGNQPQHF
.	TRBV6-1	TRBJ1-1	CASIQQGNTEAFF
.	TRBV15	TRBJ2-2	CATSRGPGQGSSGELFF
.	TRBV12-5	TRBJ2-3	CASGLVLAGEVDTQYF
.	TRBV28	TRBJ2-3	CASSLVSQQYF
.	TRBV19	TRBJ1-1	CASTLTGQDTEAFF
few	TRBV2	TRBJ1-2	CASSDNRNYGYTF
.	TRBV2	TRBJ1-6	CASRGQGNYYNSPLHF
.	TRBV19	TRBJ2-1	CASSLAGARYNEQFF
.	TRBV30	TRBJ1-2	CAWSVVRTAYGYTF
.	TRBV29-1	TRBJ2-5	CSVEGGVVEETQYF
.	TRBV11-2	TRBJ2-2	CASSITGVGTGELFF
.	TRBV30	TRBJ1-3	CAWSGVGNTIYF
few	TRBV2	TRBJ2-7	CASSADRGREQYF
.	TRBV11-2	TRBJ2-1	CASSPQTAYNEQFF